This TCR beta chain was identified during a study of OX40 agonist ivuxolimab in advanced cancers. No patient had autoimmune disease or received systemic immunosuppression. Comments on this clone: Its antigen is still unknown.

Study-wide results and limits: Normalized expansion of T-cell clones was also low for some nonresponders. CD4+ T cells averaged fewer expanded clones than CD8+ T cells. By week 6 at 0.1 to 3.0 mg/kg, blood CD4+ and CD8+ T cells had expanded clonally.

V was pared by 6 bases and J by 5 bases, with 10 bases of the junction left unmatched. The CDR3 is made up of 15 amino acids. The V gene's germline CDR1 is SGHDN and CDR2 FVKESK. Assay: immunoSEQ multiplex PCR; the TCRdb copy retains only in-frame clones and omits some. The sample carries 80,000 to 85,000 clones, roughly 84% recorded once. The sequence was collected from an adult with an advanced solid tumor such as melanoma, head and neck, liver or kidney cancer. The rearrangement joins TRBV14 to TRBJ1-5, with TRBD1 matching 7 bases. The sample was CD4+ or CD8+ T cells sorted from blood, taken in a trial of the OX40 agonist ivuxolimab. The CDR3 DNA follows: TGTGCCAGCAGAAGGGTACAGGGGTCTGATCAGCCCCAGCATTTT. Its protein is CASRRVQGSDQPQHF.